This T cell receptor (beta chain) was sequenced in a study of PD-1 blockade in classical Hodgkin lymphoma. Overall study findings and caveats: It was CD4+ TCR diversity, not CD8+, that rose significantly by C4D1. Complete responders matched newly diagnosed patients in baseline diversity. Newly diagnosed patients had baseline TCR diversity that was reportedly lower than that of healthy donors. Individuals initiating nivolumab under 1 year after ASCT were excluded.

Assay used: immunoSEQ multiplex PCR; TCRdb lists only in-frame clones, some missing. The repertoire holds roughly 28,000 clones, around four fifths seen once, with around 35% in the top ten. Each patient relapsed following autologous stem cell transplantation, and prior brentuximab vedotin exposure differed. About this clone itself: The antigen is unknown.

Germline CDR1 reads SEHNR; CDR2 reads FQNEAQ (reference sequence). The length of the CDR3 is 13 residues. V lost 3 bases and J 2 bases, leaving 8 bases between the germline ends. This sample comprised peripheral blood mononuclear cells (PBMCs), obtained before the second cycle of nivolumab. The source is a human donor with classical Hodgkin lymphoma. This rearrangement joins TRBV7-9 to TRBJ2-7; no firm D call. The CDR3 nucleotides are TGTGCCAGCAGCTTGTTCTCGACCTACGAGCAGTACTTC. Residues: CASSLFSTYEQYF.